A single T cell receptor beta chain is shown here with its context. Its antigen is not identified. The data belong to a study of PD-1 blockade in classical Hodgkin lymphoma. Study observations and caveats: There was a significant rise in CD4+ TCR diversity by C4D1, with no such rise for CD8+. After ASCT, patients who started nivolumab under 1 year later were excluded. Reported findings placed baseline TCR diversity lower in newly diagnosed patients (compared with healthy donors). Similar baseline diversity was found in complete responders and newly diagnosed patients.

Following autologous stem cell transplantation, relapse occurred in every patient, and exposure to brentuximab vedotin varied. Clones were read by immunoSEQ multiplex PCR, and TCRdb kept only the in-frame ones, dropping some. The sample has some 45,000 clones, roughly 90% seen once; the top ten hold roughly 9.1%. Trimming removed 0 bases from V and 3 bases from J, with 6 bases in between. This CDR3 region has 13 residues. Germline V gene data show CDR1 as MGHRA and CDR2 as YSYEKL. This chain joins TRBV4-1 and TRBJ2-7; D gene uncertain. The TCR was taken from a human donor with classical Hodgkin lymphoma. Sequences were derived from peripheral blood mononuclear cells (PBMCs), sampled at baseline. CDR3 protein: CASSQDESYEQYF. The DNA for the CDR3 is TGCGCCAGCAGCCAAGATGAAAGCTACGAGCAGTACTTC.